The present T cell receptor (beta chain) was sequenced within a study of shared clonotypes between healthy human individuals. General study points: Generation of non-shared clonotypes was less probable than generation of clonotypes shared by all four donors.

CD45RO-negative CD8 cells positively selected for CCR7 made up the naive population, which excluded terminally differentiated effector memory CD45RA+ cells. Turning to this clone: Its antigen is unknown.

The repertoire was sequenced with immunoSEQ multiplex PCR; TCRdb's copy has only in-frame clones and lacks some. Of nearly 600,000 clones listed, around 95% are singletons. V lost 0 bases and J 4 bases, leaving 9 bases between the germline ends. CDR1 and CDR2 (germline): SGHAT, FQNNGV. The CDR3 loop spans 14 amino acids. The V call is TRBV11-2, the J call TRBJ1-2; D not resolved. Sequencing input: naive CD8+ T cells sorted from blood. The source of this sequence is a woman aged 25 to 39 in good health. The DNA of the CDR3 is TGTGCCAGCAGCTTAGATTTGGCACTCTATGGCTACACCTTC. This translates into CASSLDLALYGYTF.